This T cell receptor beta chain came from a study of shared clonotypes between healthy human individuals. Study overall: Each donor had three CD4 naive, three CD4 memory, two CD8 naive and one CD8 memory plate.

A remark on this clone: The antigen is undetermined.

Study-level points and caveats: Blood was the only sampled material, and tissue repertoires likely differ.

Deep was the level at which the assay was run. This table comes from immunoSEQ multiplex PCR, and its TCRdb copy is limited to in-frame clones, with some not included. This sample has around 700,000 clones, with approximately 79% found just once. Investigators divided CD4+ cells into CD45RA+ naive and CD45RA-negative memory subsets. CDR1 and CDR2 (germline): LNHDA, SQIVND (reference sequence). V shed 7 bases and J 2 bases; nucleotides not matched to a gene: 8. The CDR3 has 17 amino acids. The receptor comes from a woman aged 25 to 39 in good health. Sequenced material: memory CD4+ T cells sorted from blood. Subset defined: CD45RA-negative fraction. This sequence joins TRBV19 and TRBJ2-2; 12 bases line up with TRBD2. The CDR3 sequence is CASTPRTSGTNTGELFF. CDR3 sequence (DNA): TGTGCCAGTACCCCCCGGACTAGCGGGACAAACACCGGGGAGCTGTTTTTT.